This passage covers 17 T cell receptor beta chains from one sample sequenced in a study of T cells in narcolepsy. TCRdb keeps only in-frame clones here, not all; method: immunoSEQ multiplex PCR. The data hold tens of thousands of clones, with around 78% observed a single time. Sequencing was carried out using CD45RA- memory CD4+ T cells from PBMCs. The receptor source for this set is a human donor with narcolepsy.

This clone has a handful of counts. This chain links TRBV6-1 with TRBJ1-5; perhaps TRBD1 as D (6 bases). CDR1 is MNHNS and CDR2 is SASEGT in the germline V gene. V dropped 1 base and J dropped 6 bases, with 13 bases sitting between them. The CDR3 covers 15 residues. The CDR3 loop is CASSEGPGVGQPQHF. Written as DNA, the CDR3 is TGTGCCAGCAGTGAAGGACCAGGGGTTGGTCAGCCCCAGCATTTT.

The genes are TRBV2 and TRBJ2-1; D gene ambiguous. The CDR3 runs to 14 residues. Trimming removed 2 bases at V and 2 bases at J, with 7 bases between. Looked up from germline, CDR1 is SNHLY and CDR2 is FYNNEI. The CDR3 nucleotides are TGTGCCAGCAGTGAACGAACACCCTACAATGAGCAGTTCTTC. This encodes CASSERTPYNEQFF.

The V call is TRBV6-6, the J call TRBJ1-3; D perhaps matches TRBD1 (5 bases). V was trimmed by 1 base and J by 3 bases, leaving 10 bases between them. The CDR3 loop spans 15 amino acids. Germline V lookup: CDR1 MNHNY, CDR2 SVGAGI (reference sequence). The CDR3 sequence is CASSYFAGVGNTIYF. In nucleotides, the CDR3 is TGTGCCAGCAGTTACTTCGCGGGGGTTGGAAACACCATATATTTT.

The CDR3 bases are TGTGCCAGCAGCAGAGACCGGGACAGGGCCCGCGAGCAGTACTTC. The encoded protein is CASSRDRDRAREQYF. This rearrangement joins TRBV5-5 to TRBJ2-7; 9 nucleotides match TRBD1. This CDR3 region has 15 residues. V dropped 4 bases and J dropped 6; count of bases not matched to a gene: 11. Germline lookup yields CDR1 SGHKS and CDR2 YYEKEE (reference sequence).

The chain has TRBV4-2 and TRBJ1-2; TRBD1 matches at 8 bases. The CDR3 sequence is 14 residues long. Germline loops: CDR1 LGHNA, CDR2 YNFKEQ. V lost 4 bases and J lost 7; bases outside the gene matches: 8. The CDR3 nucleotides read TGTGCCAGCAGCCGGACAGGGACAGACCGTGGCTACACCTTC. Amino acid sequence: CASSRTGTDRGYTF.

This clone has only a few counts. This chain connects TRBV21-1 to TRBJ1-3. TRBV21-1 is noted as a pseudogene. The CDR3 is 18 amino acids. The CDR3 sequence: CASSHEENTGGSGNTIYF. The CDR3 DNA follows: TGTGCCAGCAGCCACGAAGAAAACACGGGAGGGTCCGGAAACACCATATATTTT.

A few counts support this clone. This chain joins TRBV2 and TRBJ2-7; 10 positions agree with TRBD2. Germline V gene lookup returns CDR1 SNHLY and CDR2 FYNNEI. V lost 6 bases, J lost 3 bases, and 8 bases stayed unmatched. The CDR3 is made up of 15 amino acids. CDR3 sequence reads: CASSVVAGGGYEQYF. The CDR3, as DNA: TGTGCCAGCAGCGTCGTAGCGGGGGGAGGCTACGAGCAGTACTTC.

The V and J genes are TRBV2 and TRBJ2-5, with D possibly being TRBD1 (6 bases). CDR3 length: 13 amino acids. The V and J ends lost 4 bases and 2 bases respectively, with 8 bases between them. Per the germline V gene, CDR1 is SNHLY and CDR2 is FYNNEI. The CDR3 loop reads CASSGGQQETQYF. CDR3 nucleotide sequence: TGTGCCAGCAGTGGAGGACAGCAAGAGACCCAGTACTTC.

The DNA for the CDR3 is TGTGCCAGCAGTGGATTGTCGGGGGCAAATGAGCAGTTCTTC. It is translated as CASSGLSGANEQFF. The chain joins TRBV6-1 to TRBJ2-1; D might be TRBD1 or TRBD2, each matching 6 bases. The CDR3 is 14 residues long. V lost 4 bases and J lost 7, with 14 bases in between. CDR1 MNHNS and CDR2 SASEGT come from the germline V gene.

This chain links TRBV18 with TRBJ2-7; TRBD2 aligns across 12 bases. The ends lost 5 bases at V and 4 bases at J; junction bases unmatched: 6. Looked up from germline, CDR1 is KGHSH and CDR2 is LQKENI. The length of the CDR3 is 15 residues. The CDR3 DNA sequence: TGTGCCAGCTCAATGACTAGCGGGAGCCGGTACGAGCAGTACTTC. Translation: CASSMTSGSRYEQYF.

This sequence joins TRBV10-3 and TRBJ1-6, with no clear D. V shed 5 bases and J shed 7 bases, with 15 bases lying between them. This CDR3 has 15 amino acids. Germline CDR1 reads ENHRY; CDR2 reads SYGVKD. CDR3 bases: TGTGCCATCAGTCAGGCCTTACTAAAAAATTCACCCCTCCACTTT. Its translation: CAISQALLKNSPLHF.

The chain has TRBV11-3 and TRBJ2-2; no reliable D call. This CDR3 has 16 residues. Trimming removed 1 base at V and 0 bases at J, with 9 bases between. Germline V gives CDR1 SGHNT, CDR2 YENEEA. The CDR3 is CASSLGSRANTGELFF. The CDR3 DNA is TGTGCCAGCAGCTTAGGCTCAAGGGCGAACACCGGGGAGCTGTTTTTT.

The V and J genes are TRBV5-3 and TRBJ1-5; D is perhaps TRBD1 (5 bases). TRBV5-3 is an ORF for which the function is uncertain. The V end was cut by 0 bases, the J end by 0 bases, with 22 bases between. The CDR3 has 20 amino acids. The CDR3 here is CARSLGVGARADLSNQPQHF. The CDR3 DNA follows: TGTGCCAGAAGCTTGGGGGTCGGGGCGAGGGCCGACCTTAGCAATCAGCCCCAGCATTTT.

Comment on this clone: A junction boundary mismatches the germline segment, possibly from a read error. The chain combines TRBV4-1 with TRBJ1-4; D perhaps matches TRBD1 (6 bases). This CDR3 is built from 17 residues. Germline V lookup: CDR1 MGHRA, CDR2 YSYEKL. This chain's CDR3 is CARSQGGWTRGGEKLFF. Here the CDR3 DNA reads TGCGCCCGCAGCCAAGGGGGGTGGACGAGGGGAGGGGAAAAACTGTTTTTT.

The chain couples TRBV11-2 to TRBJ2-3; 7 bases agree with TRBD2. This CDR3 is 18 amino acids long. With 0 bases clipped from V and 1 base from J, the junction kept 10 bases outside the gene matches. The germline CDR1 and CDR2 sequences are SGHAT and FQNNGV. The chain's CDR3 is CASSLEGGWTWGTDTQYF. DNA for the CDR3: TGTGCCAGCAGCTTAGAGGGAGGGTGGACGTGGGGCACAGATACGCAGTATTTT.

This chain joins TRBV15 and TRBJ2-7; 11 bases line up with TRBD1. The length of the CDR3 is 16 residues. V lost 0 bases to trimming and J lost 5 bases; unmatched junction nucleotides: 6. Looked up from germline, CDR1 is LNHNV and CDR2 is YYDKDF (reference sequence). The CDR3 sequence is CATSRDYKDRGHEQYF. The DNA for the CDR3 is TGTGCCACCAGCAGAGATTATAAGGACAGGGGGCACGAGCAGTACTTC.

The sample holds one count of this clone. J is TRBJ1-2 and V is TRBV5-5, with TRBD1 as a possible D gene (5 bases). Germline-derived CDR1 and CDR2 are SGHKS and YYEKEE (reference sequence). Between the trimmed V and J ends, which lost 1 base and 1 base, there was a span of 17 bases. The CDR3 runs to 17 residues. The CDR3 is CASSLSGARRLNYGYTF. DNA for the CDR3: TGTGCCAGCAGCTTGTCTGGGGCACGGAGACTTAACTATGGCTACACCTTC.